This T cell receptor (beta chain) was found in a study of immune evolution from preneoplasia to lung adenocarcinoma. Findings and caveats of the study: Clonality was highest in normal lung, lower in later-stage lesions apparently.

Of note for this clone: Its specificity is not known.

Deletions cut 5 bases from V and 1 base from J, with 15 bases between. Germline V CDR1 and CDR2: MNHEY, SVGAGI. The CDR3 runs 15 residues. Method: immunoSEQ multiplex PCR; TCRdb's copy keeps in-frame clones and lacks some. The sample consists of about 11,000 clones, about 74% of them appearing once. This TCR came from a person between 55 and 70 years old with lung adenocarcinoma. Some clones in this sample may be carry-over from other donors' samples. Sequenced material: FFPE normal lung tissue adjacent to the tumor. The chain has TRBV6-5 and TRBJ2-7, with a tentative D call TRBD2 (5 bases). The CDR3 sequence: CASSPEAPPSYEQYF. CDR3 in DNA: TGTGCCAGCAGTCCGGAGGCTCCACCTTCCTACGAGCAGTACTTC.